The 16 T cell receptor beta chains below were found in one sample sequenced in a study of identical twins. Each CDR3 protein is one row after TCRdb ran MiXCR on the 5' RACE reads. The data show about 470,000 distinct CDR3 sequences, with approximately 24% seen just once and about 2.7% held by the top ten. The same sample was also studied in work on T cells expressing NK-cell markers.

Material: CD4+ T cells sorted from blood. These receptors were collected from a woman in her late teens or twenties in good health.

In nucleotides, the CDR3 is TGCAGCGGTCGGGGCGCTCTCTACACAGATACGCAGTATTTT. This gives the protein CSGRGALYTDTQYF. The J gene is TRBJ2-3, the V gene TRBV20-1; the D gene could be TRBD1 or TRBD2 (5 bases each). CDR3 length: 14 amino acids. Germline assignment: CDR1 DFQATT and CDR2 SNEGSKA (reference sequence).

V usage is TRBV20-1 and J usage is TRBJ1-5, with D maybe TRBD1 (5 bases). Trimming cost V 4 bases and J 0 bases, with 10 bases left between them. CDR3 length equals 14 residues. Looked up from germline, CDR1 is DFQATT and CDR2 is SNEGSKA (reference sequence). The CDR3 DNA is TGCAGTGCTACCGCCGACAGTAGCAATCAGCCCCAGCATTTT. Amino acid sequence: CSATADSSNQPQHF.

In its sample, this clonotype was seen a few times. The chain joins TRBV20-1 to TRBJ2-7; 7 nucleotides match TRBD2. Trimming cost V 7 bases and J 1 base; bases outside gene matches: 7. The CDR3 length is 13 residues. The germline V gene has CDR1 DFQATT and CDR2 SNEGSKA (reference sequence). CDR3 sequence: CSGAGVGSYEQYF. CDR3 nucleotides: TGCAGTGGCGCGGGAGTCGGGTCCTACGAGCAGTACTTC.

This clonotype has just a few counts. The chain uses TRBV5-6 and TRBJ2-3, with 11 bases lining up with TRBD1. Per germline, CDR1 SGHDT and CDR2 YYEEEE. The CDR3 spans 17 residues. Germline trimming cut 0 bases from V and 3 bases from J; bases unmatched to any gene: 6. The CDR3 spells CASSLAKDRGQTDTQYF. In DNA, the CDR3 is TGTGCCAGCAGCTTGGCCAAGGACAGGGGGCAGACAGATACGCAGTATTTT.

This clonotype was detected a few times. The chain links TRBV7-9 to TRBJ2-3, with 13 bases lining up with TRBD2. From germline, CDR1 is SEHNR and CDR2 FQNEAQ (reference sequence). J gave up 2 bases and V 6 bases, and 5 bases lay outside the gene matches. The CDR3 has 16 residues. CDR3 nucleotide sequence: TGTGCCAGCAGGACTAGCGGGAGGCGGGTCACAGATACGCAGTATTTT. Its translation: CASRTSGRRVTDTQYF. Supplemented by reference TRBV7-9 and TRBJ2-3, the full variable domain reads DTGVSQNPRHKITKRGQNVTFRCDPISEHNRLYWYRQTLGQGPEFLTYFQNEAQLEKSRLLSDRFSAERPKGSFSTLEIQRTEQGDSAMYLCASRTSGRRVTDTQYFGPGTRLTVL.

This clonotype has a handful of counts. At one of its ends the junction is not consistent with the germline gene, which may arise from a read error. V and J are TRBV7-7 and TRBJ2-5; D remains ambiguous. Germline V CDR1 and CDR2: SSHAT, FNYEAQ (reference sequence). The length of the CDR3 is 14 residues. The CDR3: CASSQNPGQETQYF. CDR3 sequence (DNA): TGTGCTAGCAGCCAAAATCCAGGCCAAGAGACCCAGTACTTC.

The sample holds a few counts of this clonotype. The chain combines TRBV9 with TRBJ2-5; D is perhaps TRBD2 (5 bases). The germline CDR1 and CDR2 sequences are SGDLS and YYNGEE. The V gene lost 7 bases and the J gene lost 6 bases, with 16 bases spanning the gap. The CDR3 runs 13 residues. CDR3 protein: CASSVAGPKTQYF. CDR3 sequence (DNA): TGTGCCAGCTCCGTGGCGGGCCCCAAGACCCAGTACTTC.

This clonotype was observed a handful of times. The chain combines TRBV7-2 with TRBJ1-5, with a weak D call TRBD1 (6 bases). CDR1 is SGHTA, CDR2 FQGNSA, per germline. The V end lost 3 bases, the J end lost 7 bases, and 16 bases lay between the germline ends. CDR3 length: 15 amino acids. The CDR3 loop reads CASSFPERQEQPQHF. Written as DNA, the CDR3 is TGTGCCAGCAGCTTCCCTGAAAGACAGGAACAGCCCCAGCATTTT.

This clonotype was observed a handful of times. V gene TRBV7-6 combines with J gene TRBJ2-1; 8 positions agree with TRBD1. The CDR3 consists of 14 residues. The V segment lost 5 bases and the J segment 9 bases; nucleotides outside the gene matches: 9. From germline, CDR1 is SGHVS and CDR2 FNYEAQ. CDR3 region: CASSVRTGYGEQFF. The CDR3 DNA reads as TGTGCCAGCAGCGTACGGACAGGGTACGGTGAGCAGTTCTTC. Supplemented by reference TRBV7-6 and TRBJ2-1, the full variable domain reads GAGVSQSPRYKVTKRGQDVALRCDPISGHVSLYWYRQALGQGPEFLTYFNYEAQQDKSGLPNDRFSAERPEGSISTLTIQRTEQRDSAMYRCASSVRTGYGEQFFGPGTRLTVL.

The chain is built from TRBV3-1 and TRBJ2-1; 9 bases map to TRBD1. The CDR3 runs 17 residues. V shed 2 bases and J 5 bases; nucleotides not matched to a gene: 10. Germline CDR1 and CDR2: LGHDT and YNNKEL (reference sequence). The DNA of the CDR3 is TGTGCCAGCAGCCAACCCGGAGGGGACAGGGCCCACAATGAGCAGTTCTTC. It encodes CASSQPGGDRAHNEQFF.

This clonotype was found a few times. The J gene is TRBJ1-2, the V gene TRBV5-1; no firm D call. This CDR3 comprises 11 residues. Trimming cost V 0 bases and J 7 bases, with 4 bases left between them. Per germline, CDR1 SGHRS and CDR2 YFSETQ. The CDR3 here is CASSLEAGYTF. CDR3 sequence (DNA): TGCGCCAGCAGCTTGGAAGCTGGCTACACCTTC.

This chain joins TRBV7-9 and TRBJ2-7; D assignment may be TRBD1 or TRBD2 (6 bases each). V was trimmed by 3 bases and J by 7 bases, leaving 13 bases between them. Per the germline V gene, CDR1 is SEHNR and CDR2 is FQNEAQ (reference sequence). The CDR3 length is 13 residues. The CDR3 region is CASSFWGAEEQYF. CDR3 bases: TGTGCCAGCAGCTTTTGGGGGGCAGAAGAGCAGTACTTC.

This clonotype was seen repeatedly, ten times or more. The chain carries TRBV29-1 and TRBJ2-3; D unclear. The CDR3 length is 11 residues. V was pared by 3 bases and J by 5 bases, with 6 bases between. The germline V gene encodes CDR1 SQVTM and CDR2 ANQGSEA. CDR3 nucleotides: TGCAGCGTTGATTGGGGAGATACGCAGTATTTT. It encodes CSVDWGDTQYF.

This chain joins TRBV6-1 and TRBJ1-1; TRBD1 aligns across 7 bases. The trim removed 3 bases at V and 4 bases at J, leaving 5 bases unmatched. Germline CDR1 is MNHNS and CDR2 is SASEGT. The CDR3 is 14 amino acids. CDR3 sequence: CASSDLGQVTEAFF. In DNA, the CDR3 is TGTGCCAGCAGTGACCTAGGACAGGTCACTGAAGCTTTCTTT.

V gene TRBV20-1 combines with J gene TRBJ2-7; maybe TRBD2 (6 bases). The V gene's germline CDR1 is DFQATT and CDR2 SNEGSKA (reference sequence). The CDR3 loop spans 14 amino acids. V gave up 6 bases and J gave up 5 bases, with 20 bases separating them. CDR3 protein: CSANRLGGRDEQYF. CDR3 DNA: TGCAGTGCCAACCGACTAGGAGGGCGCGACGAGCAGTACTTC.

The chain links TRBV5-6 to TRBJ2-7; D gene unclear. The CDR3 contains 11 residues. Germline CDR1 reads SGHDT; CDR2 reads YYEEEE. V lost 5 bases and J lost 6, with 9 bases in between. The CDR3, as DNA: TGTGCCAGCAGGCGGCACCGCGAGCAGTACTTC. Its translation: CASRRHREQYF.